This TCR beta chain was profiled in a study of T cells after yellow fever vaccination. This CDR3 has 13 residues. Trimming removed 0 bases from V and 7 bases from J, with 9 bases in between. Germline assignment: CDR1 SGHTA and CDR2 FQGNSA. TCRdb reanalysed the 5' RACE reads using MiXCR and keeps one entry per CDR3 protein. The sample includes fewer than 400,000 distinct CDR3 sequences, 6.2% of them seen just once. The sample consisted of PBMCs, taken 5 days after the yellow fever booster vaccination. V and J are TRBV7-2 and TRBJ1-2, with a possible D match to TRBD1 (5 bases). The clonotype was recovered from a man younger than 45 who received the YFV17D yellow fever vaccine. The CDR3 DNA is TGTGCCAGCAGCTTAGCGGAGGGGCTTGGCTACACCTTC. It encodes CASSLAEGLGYTF.